A single sample is the source of the 5 T cell receptor beta chains below, sequenced in a study of response to subunit inactivated influenza vaccine. TCRdb re-called the RT-PCR reads with MiXCR, one entry per CDR3 protein. The sample lists some 300,000 distinct CDR3 sequences, roughly 22% occurring once. This specimen consisted of PBMCs from blood, obtained roughly 20 months after vaccination. These TCRs come from a man aged 45-69 years who received an inactivated influenza vaccine.

This clonotype turned up a few times. The V gene is TRBV15, the J gene TRBJ1-3; D call uncertain. CDR3 length: 15 amino acids. The germline gives CDR1 LNHNV, CDR2 YYDKDF (reference sequence). V lost 9 bases, J lost 0 bases, and 15 bases lay in between. CDR3 sequence (DNA): TGTGCCACTGAGGGCGCAGGCCTCTCTGGAAACACCATATATTTT. Translated: CATEGAGLSGNTIYF.

The rearrangement uses TRBV12-2 and TRBJ1-1; TRBD1 is the table's D call and was not checked against the DNA. TRBV12-2 is listed as a pseudogene. This CDR3 is 14 amino acids long. This CDR3 reads CASRLDRENTEAFF. DNA of the CDR3: TGTGCAAGTCGCTTAGACAGGGAGAACACTGAAGCTTTCTTT.

This clonotype showed up just a few times. The chain is built from TRBV12-3 or TRBV12-4 and TRBJ1-1; D gene unclear. CDR3 size: 16 residues. The V end was cut by 3 bases, the J end by 1 base, with 15 bases between. The CDR3 loop is CASSFRLQTGNTEAFF. The DNA for the CDR3 is TGTGCCAGCAGTTTTCGGCTCCAGACTGGGAACACTGAAGCTTTCTTT.

V and J are TRBV6-2 or TRBV6-3 and TRBJ2-3, with 11 bases aligning to TRBD2. Germline V gene sequence: CDR1 MNHEY, CDR2 SVGEGT. The CDR3 consists of 14 residues. V shed 8 bases and J 3 bases; nucleotides not matched to a gene: 4. The CDR3 loop reads CASRGTSGTDTQYF. The CDR3 nucleotides are TGTGCCAGCCGGGGGACTAGCGGTACAGATACGCAGTATTTT.

This clonotype was seen only a few times. The chain employs TRBV7-2 and TRBJ2-3; a possible D gene is TRBD2 (5 bases). CDR3 length: 14 residues. Per germline, CDR1 SGHTA and CDR2 FQGNSA. V was pared by 3 bases and J by 5 bases, with 12 bases between. CDR3 region: CASSFDYRGDTQYF. The CDR3, as DNA: TGTGCCAGCAGCTTCGACTACAGAGGAGATACGCAGTATTTT.